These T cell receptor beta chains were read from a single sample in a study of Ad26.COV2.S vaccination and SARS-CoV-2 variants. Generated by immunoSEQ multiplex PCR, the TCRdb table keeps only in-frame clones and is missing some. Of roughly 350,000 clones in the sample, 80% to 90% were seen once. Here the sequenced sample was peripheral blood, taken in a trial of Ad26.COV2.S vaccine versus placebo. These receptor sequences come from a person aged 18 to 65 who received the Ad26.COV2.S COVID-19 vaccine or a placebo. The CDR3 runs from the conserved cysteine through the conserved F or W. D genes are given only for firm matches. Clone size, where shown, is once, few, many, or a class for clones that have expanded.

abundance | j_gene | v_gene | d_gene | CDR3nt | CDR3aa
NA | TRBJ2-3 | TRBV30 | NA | TGTGCCTGGATGGGGGGGGCGGCAGATACGCAGTATTTT | CAWMGGAADTQYF
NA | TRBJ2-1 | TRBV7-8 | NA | TGTGCCAGCAGTTCAGGGGGGGGAGGCTACAATGAGCAGTTCTTC | CASSSGGGGYNEQFF
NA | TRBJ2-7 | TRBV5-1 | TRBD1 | TGCGCCAGCCAGACCTACCTGGGACAGGGTTCAAGCGAGCAGTACTTC | CASQTYLGQGSSEQYF
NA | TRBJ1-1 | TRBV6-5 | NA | TGTGCCAGCAAATCAGGCCGGGGCACTGAAGCTTTCTTT | CASKSGRGTEAFF
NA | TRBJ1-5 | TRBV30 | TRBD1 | TGTGCCTGGGCCTCCGGGACAGGTAATCAGCCCCAGCATTTT | CAWASGTGNQPQHF
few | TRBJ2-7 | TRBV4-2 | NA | TGTGCCAGCAGCCAAGAAGTATACAGCTACGAGCAGTACTTC | CASSQEVYSYEQYF
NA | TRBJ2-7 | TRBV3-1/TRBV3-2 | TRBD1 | TGTGCCAGCAGCCCCAACCCTACCGACAGGGCAGGCGAGCAGTACTTC | CASSPNPTDRAGEQYF
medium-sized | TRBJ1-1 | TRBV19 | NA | TGTGCCAGTAGTATAATAAGGGACACTGAAGCTTTCTTT | CASSIIRDTEAFF
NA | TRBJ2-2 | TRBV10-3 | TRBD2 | TGTGCCATCAGTGACCTAATAGCGGGGGGGAACACCGGGGAGCTGTTTTTT | CAISDLIAGGNTGELFF
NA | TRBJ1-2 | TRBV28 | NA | TGTGCCAGCAGTTTATATGGGGGGAACAATGGCTACACCTTC | CASSLYGGNNGYTF
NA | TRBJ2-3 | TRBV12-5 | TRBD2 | TGTGCTAGTGGCGGGCTAGCGGGCACAGATACGCAGTATTTT | CASGGLAGTDTQYF
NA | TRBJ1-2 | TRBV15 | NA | TGTGCCACCAGCAGGGACTTGTGGGGCTATGGCTACACCTTC | CATSRDLWGYGYTF
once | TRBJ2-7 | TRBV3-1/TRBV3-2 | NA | TGTGCCAGCAGCCAAGTGGTCTACGAGCAGTACTTC | CASSQVVYEQYF
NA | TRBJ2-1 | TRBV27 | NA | TGTGCCAGCAGTTTTTCGAGCTCCTACAATGAGCAGTTCTTC | CASSFSSSYNEQFF
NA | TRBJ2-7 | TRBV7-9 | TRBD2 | TGTGCCAGCAGCACCTTCAGCGGGGGGGCTCCCGAGCAGTACTTC | CASSTFSGGAPEQYF
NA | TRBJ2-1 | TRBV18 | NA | TGTGCCAGCTCACGCCAGAACCGGGCCGCGGGGATCTACAATGAGCAGTTCTTC | CASSRQNRAAGIYNEQFF
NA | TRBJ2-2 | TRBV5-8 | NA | TGTGCCAGCAGCTTCCGGACGGCTTCCGGGGAGCTGTTTTTT | CASSFRTASGELFF
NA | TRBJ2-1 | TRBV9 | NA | TGTGCCAGCAGCGTAGGGCAGATCAATGAGCAGTTCTTC | CASSVGQINEQFF
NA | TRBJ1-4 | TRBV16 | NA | TGTGCCAGCAGAGATGGGGCTTCAACTAATGAAAAACTGTTTTTT | CASRDGASTNEKLFF
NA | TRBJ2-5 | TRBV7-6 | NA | TGTGCCAGCAGCTTAGACCGGCAGTCCCCTCCTAGGACCCAGTACTTC | CASSLDRQSPPRTQYF
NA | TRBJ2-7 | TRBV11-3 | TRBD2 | TGTGCCAGCAGCGATGGACTAGCGGGAGGCGAGCAGTACTTC | CASSDGLAGGEQYF
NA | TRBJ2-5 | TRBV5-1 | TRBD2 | TGCGCCAGCAGCTTTAGCGGGAGGGAGACCCAGTACTTC | CASSFSGRETQYF
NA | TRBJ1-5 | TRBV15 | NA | TGTGCCACCAGCAGAGATATTGCCGGAAATCAGCCCCAGCATTTT | CATSRDIAGNQPQHF
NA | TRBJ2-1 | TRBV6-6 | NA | TGTGCCAGCAGTTTCCAGGGAGAATACAATGAGCAGTTCTTC | CASSFQGEYNEQFF
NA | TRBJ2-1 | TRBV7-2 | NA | TGTGCCAGCAGCTTAGTACCGGGGGACGACAATGAGCAGTTCTTC | CASSLVPGDDNEQFF
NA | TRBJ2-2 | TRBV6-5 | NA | TGTGCCAGCAGTTCGGGGACTTTGAACACCGGGGAGCTGTTTTTT | CASSSGTLNTGELFF
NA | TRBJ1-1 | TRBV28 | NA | TGTGCCAGCACCATCAGGACAGTGAACACTGAAGCTTTCTTT | CASTIRTVNTEAFF
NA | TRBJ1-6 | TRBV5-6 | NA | TGTGCCAGCAGCTTAAGGGGCAGGGATAATTCACCCCTCCACTTT | CASSLRGRDNSPLHF
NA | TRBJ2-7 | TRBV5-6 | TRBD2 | TGTGCCAGCAGATCTAGCGGGGGGACCTACGAGCAGTACTTC | CASRSSGGTYEQYF
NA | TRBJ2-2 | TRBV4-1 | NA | TGCGCCAGCAGCCAAGATGAGGGCAGGGTCAACACCGGGGAGCTGTTTTTT | CASSQDEGRVNTGELFF
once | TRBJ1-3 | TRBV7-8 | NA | TGTGCCAGCAGCTTAGAGGGGGGAGGCAACACCATATATTTT | CASSLEGGGNTIYF
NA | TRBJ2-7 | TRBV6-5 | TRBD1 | TGTGCCACCACAGGGGGCAACCTCTACGAGCAGTACTTC | CATTGGNLYEQYF
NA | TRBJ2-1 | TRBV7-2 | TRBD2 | TGTGCCAGCAGCTACCCCGTCCGAGGTAGCGGGTCTTCCTACAATGAGCAGTTCTTC | CASSYPVRGSGSSYNEQFF
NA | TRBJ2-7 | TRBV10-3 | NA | TGTGCCACCCGGGACGGATCCTACGAGCAGTACTTC | CATRDGSYEQYF
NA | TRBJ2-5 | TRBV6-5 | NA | TGTGCCAGCAGTTACAGAGAGACCCAGTACTTC | CASSYRETQYF
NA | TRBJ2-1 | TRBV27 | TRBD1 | TGTGCCAGCAGAACAGGGGCGGCCCACAATGAGCAGTTCTTC | CASRTGAAHNEQFF
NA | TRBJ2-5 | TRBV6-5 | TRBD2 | TGTGCCAGCAGTTACGGCTCGAGGGGAGGGGAGACCCAGTACTTC | CASSYGSRGGETQYF
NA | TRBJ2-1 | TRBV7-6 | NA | TGTGCCAGCAGCTTAAGGACATTTAACTACAATGAGCAGTTCTTC | CASSLRTFNYNEQFF
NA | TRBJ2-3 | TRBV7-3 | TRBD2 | TGTGCCAGCAGCCCGGGGCCGGGGGGTAGCACAGATACGCAGTATTTT | CASSPGPGGSTDTQYF
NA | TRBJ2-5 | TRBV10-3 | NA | TGTGCCATCAGTGAGGCCGGGTCAGGAGGGGAGACCCAGTACTTC | CAISEAGSGGETQYF
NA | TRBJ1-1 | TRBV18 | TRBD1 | TGTGCCAGCTCACCACCGAAGGGGACAGGGACTGAAGCTTTCTTT | CASSPPKGTGTEAFF
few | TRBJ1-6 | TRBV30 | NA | TGTGCCTGGAGTGTGAGAGGTCTCACCCTCCACTTT | CAWSVRGLTLHF
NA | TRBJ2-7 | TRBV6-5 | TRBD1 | TGTGCCAGCACCCTTCAGGGGGCTTCCTCCTACGAGCAGTACTTC | CASTLQGASSYEQYF
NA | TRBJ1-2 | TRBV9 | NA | TGTGCCAGCAGCGTAGGTGAGGGGGGTGGCTACACCTTC | CASSVGEGGGYTF
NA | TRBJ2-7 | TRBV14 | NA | TGTGCCAGCAGCCAAGACCCTTCAGGGTCCTGGGAGCAGTACTTC | CASSQDPSGSWEQYF
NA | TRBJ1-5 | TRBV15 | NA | TGTGCCACCAGCAGAGGATCGGGGGCTCAGCCCCAGCATTTT | CATSRGSGAQPQHF
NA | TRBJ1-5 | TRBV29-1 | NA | TGCAGCGTTGCAGAAAATAGCAATCAGCCCCAGCATTTT | CSVAENSNQPQHF
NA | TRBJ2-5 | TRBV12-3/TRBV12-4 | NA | TGTGCCAGCAGTGCAGGGGAGACCCAGTACTTC | CASSAGETQYF
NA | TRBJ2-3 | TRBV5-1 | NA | TGCGCCAGCAGCTTGGAACCGCGCACAGATACGCAGTATTTT | CASSLEPRTDTQYF
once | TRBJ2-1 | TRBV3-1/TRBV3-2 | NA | TGTGCCAGCAGCCAAGGTGAGCTGCGTGAGCAGTTCTTC | CASSQGELREQFF
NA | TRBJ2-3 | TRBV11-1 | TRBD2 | TGTGCCAGCAGCTTAGCGGGGGCTAGCGGGGGGCACTATTTT | CASSLAGASGGHYF
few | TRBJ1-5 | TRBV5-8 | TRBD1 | TGTGCCAGCAGCTGGGGACAGGGGGCATACCAGCCCCAGCATTTT | CASSWGQGAYQPQHF
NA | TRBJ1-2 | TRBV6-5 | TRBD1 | TGTGCCAGCAGTCGAGGACAGGGTCGGGGCTACACCTTC | CASSRGQGRGYTF